This T cell receptor beta chain stems from a study of blood T cells in healthy people across ages. Study-level findings and limits: Age advanced and TCR beta diversity per million T cells fell, roughly linearly.

V was shortened by 2 bases and J by 7 bases, with 26 bases between the two germline ends. This CDR3 spans 19 amino acids. Germline values: CDR1 LGHNA, CDR2 YNFKEQ. A second PCR of roughly 7 to 11 cycles used a sample-barcoded 5' primer and a J-beta primer mix. TCRdb reanalysed the 5' RACE reads using MiXCR and keeps one entry per CDR3 protein. The table shows 450,000 to 700,000 distinct CDR3 sequences, with 27% occurring only once. With respect to this clonotype: The antigen is unknown.

The source is a woman in her 70s in good health. The sample taken for sequencing was blood. The chain is built from TRBV4-2 and TRBJ1-4; tentatively, D is TRBD1 (6 bases). In DNA form, the CDR3 reads TGTGCCAGCAGCCAAAGGCGGGGACATACCCCTCCCTGGGGTGAAAAACTGTTTTTT. The encoded protein is CASSQRRGHTPPWGEKLFF.